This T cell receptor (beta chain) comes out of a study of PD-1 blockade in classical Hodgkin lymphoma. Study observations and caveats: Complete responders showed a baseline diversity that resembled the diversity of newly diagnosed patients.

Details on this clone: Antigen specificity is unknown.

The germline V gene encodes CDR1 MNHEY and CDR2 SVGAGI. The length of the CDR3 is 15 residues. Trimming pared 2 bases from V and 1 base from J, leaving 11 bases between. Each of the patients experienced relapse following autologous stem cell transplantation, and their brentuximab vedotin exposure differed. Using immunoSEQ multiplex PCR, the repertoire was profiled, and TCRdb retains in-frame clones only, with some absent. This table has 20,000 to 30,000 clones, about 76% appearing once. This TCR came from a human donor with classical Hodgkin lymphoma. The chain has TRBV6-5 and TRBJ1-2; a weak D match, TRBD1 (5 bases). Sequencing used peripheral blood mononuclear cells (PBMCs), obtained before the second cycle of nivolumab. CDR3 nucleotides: TGTGCCAGCAGTTACCGGGGGACCCATAACTATGGCTACACCTTC. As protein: CASSYRGTHNYGYTF.